These T cell receptor beta chains were read from a single sample in a study of T cell changes during pregnancy in multiple sclerosis. Only in-frame clones appear in the TCRdb table, and some are missing; sequencing was by immunoSEQ multiplex PCR. Of more than 65,000 clones listed, 80% to 95% were seen once; the top ten hold 0.4% to 0.45%. The sample here was CD4+ T cells from peripheral blood mononuclear cells, taken before pregnancy. The source is a female donor with multiple sclerosis, enrolled in a pregnancy study. Each CDR3 is given with its conserved first and last residue. A D gene is named only where the DNA matches it firmly. Some rows mark clone size as missing; the rest say once, few, many or name a class of expanded clone.

>TRBV9|-|TRBJ1-1|TRBD1
TGTGCCAGCAGCGCACGACAGGGGGCCGCTGAAGCTTTCTTT
CASSARQGAAEAFF
>TRBV27|once|TRBJ1-6|TRBD1
TGTGCCAGCACCGCTAAGGACAGGTATAATTCACCCCTCCACTTT
CASTAKDRYNSPLHF
>TRBV7-7|-|TRBJ1-1|TRBD1
TGTGCCAGCAGCTTATCGTTAGCAACAGGGGATATGAACACTGAAGCTTTCTTT
CASSLSLATGDMNTEAFF
>TRBV12-5|-|TRBJ1-4|-
TGTGCTAGTGGTTTGGTACGCCTGGGAGCAACTAATGAAAAACTGTTTTTT
CASGLVRLGATNEKLFF
>TRBV10-3|-|TRBJ1-2|-
TGTGCCATCAGTCTGAGTGGGCTTGCTAACTATGGCTACACCTTC
CAISLSGLANYGYTF
>TRBV7-2|-|TRBJ2-3|TRBD2
TGTGCCAGCAGCCCGACTAGCGGGTACCTCAATACGCAGTATTTT
CASSPTSGYLNTQYF
>TRBV7-3|-|TRBJ1-6|-
TGTGCCAGCAGCTTACAAGGGGCCCATAATTCACCCCTCCACTTT
CASSLQGAHNSPLHF
>TRBV30|-|TRBJ1-2|-
TGTGCCTGGAGTGTACTCGGTCCAGGATATGGCTACACCTTC
CAWSVLGPGYGYTF
>TRBV11-2|-|TRBJ2-7|-
TGTGCCATCGGAGGGGCCTACGAGCAGTACTTC
CAIGGAYEQYF
>TRBV5-6|-|TRBJ1-1|TRBD1
TGTGCCAGCAGCTTGATTGGCGGGACAGGGGGCGCGGGCACTGAAGCTTTCTTT
CASSLIGGTGGAGTEAFF
>TRBV29-1|once|TRBJ1-4|-
TGCAGCGTTGAGGGGAGGAGGGGAGAAAAACTGTTTTTT
CSVEGRRGEKLFF
>TRBV9|-|TRBJ2-7|TRBD2
TGTGCCAGCAGCGTAGGGGTTAGCGGGTACGAGCAGTACTTC
CASSVGVSGYEQYF
>TRBV27|-|TRBJ2-7|TRBD1
TGTGCCAGCAGGCTAAGCCGGGACAGCTACGAGCAGTACTTC
CASRLSRDSYEQYF
>TRBV5-1|-|TRBJ1-2|TRBD1
TGCGCCAGCAGCTTACGATTAACAGGGGAAAGTGGCTACACCTTC
CASSLRLTGESGYTF
>TRBV7-2|-|TRBJ2-1|-
TGTGCCAGCGGTCGTCAGGGGCTAAGCTCCTACAATGAGCAGTTCTTC
CASGRQGLSSYNEQFF
>TRBV10-3|once|TRBJ1-1|-
TGTGCCATCCGACCCGGGACAAGTATGAACACTGAAGCTTTCTTT
CAIRPGTSMNTEAFF
>TRBV7-2|-|TRBJ1-2|TRBD1
TGTGCCAGCAGCTTAGGCACAGGGGGTGCAGCTAACTATGGCTACACCTTC
CASSLGTGGAANYGYTF
>TRBV7-2|-|TRBJ1-3|TRBD1
TGTGCCAGCAGCACCCAGACAGGGACCTCTGGAAACACCATATATTTT
CASSTQTGTSGNTIYF
>TRBV7-9|-|TRBJ2-2|-
TGTGCCAGCAGCTTAAAACAGGGATACACCGGGGAGCTGTTTTTT
CASSLKQGYTGELFF
>TRBV27|-|TRBJ1-2|-
TGTGCCAGCAGTCTACGACAGAACTATGGCTACACCTTC
CASSLRQNYGYTF
>TRBV30|-|TRBJ1-5|-
TGTGCCTCAGCGGACAGTCTCAATCAGCCCCAGCATTTT
CASADSLNQPQHF
>TRBV6-5|many|TRBJ1-5|-
TGTGCCAGCAGTGATGGAGTCGGTCAGCCCCAGCATTTT
CASSDGVGQPQHF
>TRBV14|-|TRBJ2-1|-
TGTGCCAGCAGCCCGAGACAAATAAGCTCCTACAATGAGCAGTTCTTC
CASSPRQISSYNEQFF
>TRBV6-5|-|TRBJ1-1|-
TGTGCCAGCAGTTACTCAGAGGCAGGCGGGGCTTTCTTT
CASSYSEAGGAFF
>TRBV30|-|TRBJ1-2|TRBD1
TGTGCCTGGAGTGGACAGGGCGGGGAGGAGGGCTACACCTTC
CAWSGQGGEEGYTF
>TRBV16|-|TRBJ1-4|-
TGTGCCAGCAGCCAGGGCCGGGACACTTATGAAAAACTGTTTTTT
CASSQGRDTYEKLFF
>TRBV20-1|-|TRBJ1-1|TRBD1
TGCAGTGCAGAGGGGGCCGCTGAAGCTTTCTTT
CSAEGAAEAFF
>TRBV5-6|-|TRBJ2-7|-
TGTGCCAGCAGGCACATGGCGGCGGGGTCCGAGCAGTACTTC
CASRHMAAGSEQYF
>TRBV7-6|-|TRBJ1-1|-
TGTGCCAGCAGCAGACGACAGAACACTGAAGCTTTCTTT
CASSRRQNTEAFF
>TRBV29-1|-|TRBJ2-5|-
TGCAGCGTTGGACTAAGCGAGACCCAGTACTTC
CSVGLSETQYF
>TRBV28|once|TRBJ1-2|-
TGTGCCAGCAGTTTACCCCCAGGGCACTATGGCTACACCTTC
CASSLPPGHYGYTF
>TRBV4-1|-|TRBJ2-7|-
TGCGCCAGCAGCCAAGATGGCCGGGGGACAGTGGCCTACGAGCAGTACTTC
CASSQDGRGTVAYEQYF
>TRBV6-1|-|TRBJ2-5|TRBD1
TGTGCCAGCAGTGAAAACAGGGGGCTTGAGACCCAGTACTTC
CASSENRGLETQYF
>TRBV30|-|TRBJ2-3|TRBD2
TGTGCCTGGAATGTAGGACTAGCGGGAGGCGGTACGCAGTATTTT
CAWNVGLAGGGTQYF
>TRBV7-3|-|TRBJ1-2|TRBD1
TGTGCCAGCAGCTTACGACAGGGCGAGGTGTACACCTTC
CASSLRQGEVYTF
>TRBV7-6|-|TRBJ2-7|-
TGTGCCAGCAGCTTAGCGTACGGGGAAGAATACGAGCAGTACTTC
CASSLAYGEEYEQYF
>TRBV4-2|-|TRBJ2-2|TRBD2
TGTGCCAGCAGCCAAAGCGATAGCGGGAGTAACACCGGGGAGCTGTTTTTT
CASSQSDSGSNTGELFF
>TRBV5-1|-|TRBJ1-1|-
TGCGCCAGCAGCTTGGGGGGGTGGAGGGACACTGAAGCTTTCTTT
CASSLGGWRDTEAFF
>TRBV19|-|TRBJ2-5|TRBD1
TGTGCCAGTAGTATAGATCTGGGACAGGGTGAGACCCAGTACTTC
CASSIDLGQGETQYF
>TRBV5-8|-|TRBJ2-3|-
TGTGCCAGCAGCTTGTCCGGGTCGGGTGCAGATACGCAGTATTTT
CASSLSGSGADTQYF
>TRBV27|-|TRBJ1-6|-
TGTGCCAGCAGTTTGCAGGGAGGGACACCCCTCCACTTT
CASSLQGGTPLHF
>TRBV5-1|-|TRBJ2-3|-
TGCGCCAGCAGCCCACTTCGGGGAAGCACAGATACGCAGTATTTT
CASSPLRGSTDTQYF
>TRBV2|-|TRBJ1-2|-
TGTGCCAGCAGCTTCAGGGCGCTTAGCTATGGCTACACCTTC
CASSFRALSYGYTF
>TRBV28|-|TRBJ1-5|-
TGTGCCAGCAGGCCCCGGGGGGCGTTTCGAAATCAGCCCCAGCATTTT
CASRPRGAFRNQPQHF